Below are 29 T cell receptor beta chains sequenced from a single sample in a study of read filtering for tumor transcriptome and immune sequencing. From 350 to 500 ng of RNA, a library with molecular barcoded alpha/delta and beta/gamma adaptors was made. TCRdb reprocessed the reads with MiXCR, giving one entry per CDR3 protein. Of around 44,000 distinct CDR3 sequences in the sample, around 15% were seen once. Sequencing was performed on a population of CD138-negative cells sorted from bone marrow. These receptors all stem from a donor over 35 with multiple myeloma.

In the case of this clonotype: The CDR3 end shows no conserved phenylalanine or tryptophan, and so a read error is likely. It is unclear where the CDR3 begins or ends on the DNA, so no DNA is shown, and the CDR3 is as TCRdb lists it. The V and J genes are TRBV7-9 and TRBJ2-3; the table gives TRBD2 as D, unverified against the DNA. The CDR3 spans 18 residues, counting both ends. The germline V gene has CDR1 SEHNR and CDR2 FQNEAQ (reference sequence). The CDR3 sequence: CASRPSGGNTLGTDTRYC.

This clonotype was recorded many times. This chain connects TRBV7-2 to TRBJ2-1, with D uncertain. CDR1 and CDR2 from the germline V gene are SGHTA and FQGNSA. Trimming stripped 5 bases from V and 10 bases from J, with 15 bases between. The CDR3 is 13 amino acids. CDR3 residues: CASSPGFASEQFF. The CDR3 coding sequence is TGTGCCAGCAGCCCCGGTTTCGCGAGCGAGCAGTTCTTC.

This clonotype was seen many times. J is TRBJ2-5 and V is TRBV5-1; TRBD2 matches 10 bases. The germline V gene encodes CDR1 SGHRS and CDR2 YFSETQ. The CDR3 is 16 amino acids. V was pared by 4 bases and J by 3 bases, with 9 bases of the junction left unmatched. As DNA, the CDR3 is TGCGCCAGCAGCATCCCTAGCGGGAGCGCGGAAGAGACCCAGTACTTC. Translation: CASSIPSGSAEETQYF.

This clonotype was found many times. The chain recombines TRBV7-2 with TRBJ1-1; the D is unclear. Trimming left V 3 bases short and J 0 bases short, with 5 bases between. The CDR3 is 13 residues long. Germline CDR1 reads SGHTA; CDR2 reads FQGNSA. The CDR3 DNA reads as TGTGCCAGCAGCTTTCAACTGAACACTGAAGCTTTCTTT. As protein: CASSFQLNTEAFF.

This clonotype was counted ten times or more. The gene calls are TRBV15 and TRBJ2-7; tentatively, D is TRBD1 or TRBD2 (5 bases each). Germline V gene sequence: CDR1 LNHNV, CDR2 YYDKDF (reference sequence). This CDR3 has 15 residues. The V end lost 0 bases, the J end lost 2 bases, and 11 bases lay between the germline ends. CDR3: CATSRDPRGTYEQYF. As DNA, the CDR3 is TGTGCCACCAGCAGAGATCCCCGGGGCACCTACGAGCAGTACTTC.

This clonotype has at least ten counts. The chain is built from TRBV20-1 and TRBJ2-4; perhaps D is TRBD1 or TRBD2 (5 bases each). There are 15 residues in the CDR3. The V and J ends lost 2 bases and 0 bases respectively, with 11 bases between them. CDR1 DFQATT and CDR2 SNEGSKA come from the germline V gene (reference sequence). CDR3 sequence: CSARPGGLAKNIQYF. The CDR3 DNA follows: TGCAGTGCTAGACCTGGGGGATTAGCCAAAAACATTCAGTACTTC.

The CDR3 sequence is CASSPRLALGTGELFF. In DNA, the CDR3 is TGTGCCAGCAGCCCAAGACTAGCTTTGGGCACCGGGGAGCTGTTTTTT. The chain joins TRBV7-8 to TRBJ2-2; 7 nucleotides agree with TRBD2. This CDR3 is 16 amino acids long. Germline lookup yields CDR1 SGHVS and CDR2 FQNEAQ. Trimming removed 5 bases from V and 4 bases from J; junction bases left unmatched: 10.

This clonotype was observed many times. This rearrangement joins TRBV7-9 to TRBJ1-1, with TRBD1 identical over 8 bases. The CDR3 covers 14 residues. Germline loops: CDR1 SEHNR, CDR2 FQNEAQ (reference sequence). Trimming cost V 4 bases and J 3 bases; bases outside gene matches: 4. CDR3 DNA sequence: TGTGCCAGCAGCTCCAGGGGGCGGGACACTGAAGCTTTCTTT. Translating gives CASSSRGRDTEAFF.

Relative to its sample, this clonotype is medium-sized (0.01 to 0.1%). J is TRBJ2-6 and V is TRBV24-1; no clear D gene. CDR3 length: 17 amino acids. Germline CDR1 reads KGHDR; CDR2 reads SFDVKD. V gave up 5 bases and J gave up 4 bases, with 17 bases separating them. The CDR3 sequence: CATSARTLERGANVLTF. The CDR3 coding sequence is TGTGCCACCAGTGCCCGGACCCTGGAAAGGGGGGCCAACGTCCTGACTTTC.

This clonotype was seen repeatedly, ten times or more. The chain joins TRBV10-2 to TRBJ1-4; perhaps TRBD1 as D (5 bases). Germline V gives CDR1 WSHSY, CDR2 SAAADI. V was shortened by 7 bases and J by 7 bases, with 13 bases between the two germline ends. The CDR3 has 13 amino acids. Written as DNA, the CDR3 is TGCGCCAGCACCGGTGTGGGGCGTGAAAAACTGTTTTTT. This codes for CASTGVGREKLFF.

This clonotype was seen at least ten times. The chain carries TRBV28 and TRBJ2-1; possibly TRBD2 for D (5 bases). This CDR3 has 14 residues. The V end lost 5 bases, the J end lost 0 bases, and 8 bases lay between the germline ends. Germline CDR1 is MDHEN and CDR2 is SYDVKM. The CDR3 protein is CASSTGSSYNEQFF. In DNA form, the CDR3 reads TGTGCCAGCAGTACGGGGAGCTCCTACAATGAGCAGTTCTTC.

This clonotype was found many times. V gene TRBV5-1 combines with J gene TRBJ2-2; D remains ambiguous. CDR1 is SGHRS and CDR2 is YFSETQ in the germline V gene. Deletions cut 6 bases from V and 4 bases from J, with 13 bases between. The CDR3 loop spans 14 amino acids. The CDR3 region is CASKGQPATGELFF. CDR3 DNA sequence: TGCGCCAGCAAAGGCCAGCCGGCCACCGGGGAGCTGTTTTTT.

At least ten counts were recorded for this clonotype. The chain is built from TRBV28 and TRBJ1-5, with unresolved D. Looked up from germline, CDR1 is MDHEN and CDR2 is SYDVKM. This CDR3 region has 13 residues. The ends were cut back, 7 bases at V and 2 bases at J, with 9 bases in the middle. The CDR3 here is CASITVGNQPQHF. The CDR3 DNA sequence: TGTGCCAGCATTACAGTGGGCAATCAGCCCCAGCATTTT.

This clonotype was picked up many times. This chain links TRBV9 with TRBJ1-1, with D possibly TRBD1 on 5 matching bases. Germline assignment: CDR1 SGDLS and CDR2 YYNGEE. The V end lost 2 bases, the J end lost 4 bases, and 12 bases lay between the germline ends. The CDR3 runs 14 residues. In nucleotides, the CDR3 is TGTGCCAGCAGCGTTGACAGCGAATTCACTGAAGCTTTCTTT. This gives the protein CASSVDSEFTEAFF.

The chain is built from TRBV5-1 and TRBJ2-3; 9 bases map to TRBD1. Losses at the gene ends were 4 bases for V and 5 bases for J; bases not matched to a gene: 8. Looked up from germline, CDR1 is SGHRS and CDR2 is YFSETQ. The length of the CDR3 is 15 residues. In DNA form, the CDR3 reads TGCGCCAGCAGCACCTCGGGACAGGGCAGAGATACGCAGTATTTT. Encoded protein: CASSTSGQGRDTQYF.

This clonotype was detected ten times or more. The gene calls are TRBV24-1 and TRBJ2-3; no definite D call. Germline V gives CDR1 KGHDR, CDR2 SFDVKD. CDR3 length equals 13 residues. Deletions cut 3 bases from V and 10 bases from J, with 13 bases between. Here the CDR3 DNA reads TGTGCCACCAGTGATGGCCCCGACGTTTCGCAGTATTTT. This codes for CATSDGPDVSQYF.

Many counts were recorded for this clonotype. Germline is not matched at one junction end, which may reflect a read error. In nucleotides, the CDR3 is TGTAGCGCAACCCGGTTGGCAGGGGGATCCTACGAGCAGTACTTC. It translates to CSATRLAGGSYEQYF. This chain connects TRBV29-1 to TRBJ2-7; 7 bases agree with TRBD1. This CDR3 is 15 amino acids long. Germline CDR1 is SQVTM and CDR2 is ANQGSEA.

This clonotype was observed a few times. The chain combines TRBV6-1 with TRBJ2-1; unclear D gene. This CDR3 has 15 amino acids. The V end was cut by 7 bases, the J end by 5 bases, with 18 bases between. Germline V gives CDR1 MNHNS, CDR2 SASEGT. The CDR3 DNA reads as TGTGCCAGCATTCCGCAGGTGTGGCCGAACAATGAGCAGTTCTTC. It yields the protein CASIPQVWPNNEQFF.

In its sample, this clonotype was seen many times. V and J are TRBV29-1 and TRBJ2-5; maybe TRBD1 (6 bases). V lost 4 bases to trimming and J lost 1 base, with 10 bases between them. The V gene's germline CDR1 is SQVTM and CDR2 ANQGSEA. CDR3 size: 13 residues. DNA for the CDR3: TGCAGCGTTGGTTCAGGGGTCCAAGAGACCCAGTACTTC. It is translated as CSVGSGVQETQYF. The variable domain in full, with the rest retrieved from reference TRBV29-1 and TRBJ2-5, is SAVISQKPSRDICQRGTSLTIQCQVDSQVTMMFWYRQQPGQSLTLIATANQGSEATYESGFVIDKFPISRPNLTFSTLTVSNMSPEDSSIYLCSVGSGVQETQYFGPGTRLLVL.

This clonotype showed up many times. The chain couples TRBV12-3 or TRBV12-4 to TRBJ1-2, with 10 bases aligning to TRBD1. The CDR3 has 14 residues. V lost 6 bases to trimming and J lost 7 bases; unmatched junction nucleotides: 8. The CDR3 DNA is TGTGCCAGCAGCCCCGAGACAGGGGGCCGTGGCTACACCTTC. The encoded protein is CASSPETGGRGYTF.

This clonotype was found many times. The chain links TRBV28 to TRBJ2-3, with D unresolved. The CDR3 covers 14 residues. CDR1 and CDR2 from the germline V gene are MDHEN and SYDVKM. The V gene lost 2 bases and the J gene lost 0 bases, with 6 bases spanning the gap. The CDR3, as DNA: TGTGCCAGCAGTTTACTCGGAAGCACAGATACGCAGTATTTT. Protein: CASSLLGSTDTQYF.

Concerning this clonotype itself: As the CDR3 is not closed by the conserved phenylalanine or tryptophan, this likely results from a read error. The V call is TRBV29-1, the J call TRBJ2-1, with D possibly being TRBD2 (6 bases). Per germline, CDR1 SQVTM and CDR2 ANQGSEA. Trimming left V 0 bases short and J 7 bases short, with 7 bases between. The CDR3 has 12 amino acids. CDR3 nucleotides: TGCAGCGTTGAAGATCGGGGGAATGAGCAGTTCCTT. Its translation: CSVEDRGNEQFL.

The genes are TRBV20-1 and TRBJ2-7; weak D call: TRBD1 (5 bases). The CDR3 runs 15 residues. Trimming left V 3 bases short and J 5 bases short, with 20 bases between. CDR1 and CDR2 (germline): DFQATT, SNEGSKA (reference sequence). The CDR3 DNA reads as TGCAGTGCTAGGGTGTCACAGGTCCCCCCCCACGAGCAGTACTTC. Translated: CSARVSQVPPHEQYF.

This clonotype was seen many times. The rearrangement joins TRBV9 to TRBJ2-7; TRBD2 might be the D (6 bases). Germline values: CDR1 SGDLS, CDR2 YYNGEE. The length of the CDR3 is 15 residues. V lost 0 bases and J 5 bases, leaving 15 bases between the germline ends. The CDR3, as DNA: TGTGCCAGCAGCGTAGCGGGGCGGGATTTCGACGAGCAGTACTTC. Its translation: CASSVAGRDFDEQYF.

As concerns this clonotype: A read error is possible here, since a much larger clone lies one base away. The V and J genes are TRBV19 and TRBJ1-5, with D hard to call. Germline CDR1 LNHDA, CDR2 SQIVND (reference sequence). CDR3 length: 15 residues. The CDR3 nucleotides are TGTGCCTGTAGTCAGACGGTCCCTAGCAATCAGCCCCAGCATTTT. Its translation: CACSQTVPSNQPQHF.

Regarding this clonotype: A much larger clone differs by one base, so this may be a read error. The chain employs TRBV6-1 and TRBJ2-1; tentative D call: TRBD2 (5 bases). Germline values: CDR1 MNHNS, CDR2 SASEGT. This CDR3 comprises 16 residues. Here the CDR3 reads CASSTRLAETYNVQFF. Written as DNA, the CDR3 is TGTGCCAGCAGTACTCGTCTAGCTGAAACCTACAATGTGCAGTTCTTC.

This clonotype was recorded at least ten times. The chain recombines TRBV19 with TRBJ2-4; D may correspond to TRBD1 or TRBD2 (6 bases each). The CDR3 has 16 residues. V lost 6 bases and J lost 1, with 16 bases in between. Germline values: CDR1 LNHDA, CDR2 SQIVND (reference sequence). In nucleotides, the CDR3 is TGTGCCAGTAGGAGAGTAGTGGGGGGCGCCAAAAACATTCAGTACTTC. Protein product: CASRRVVGGAKNIQYF.

Turning to this clonotype: A single base separates this from a much larger clone, so it may be a read error. The V call is TRBV6-2 or TRBV6-3, the J call TRBJ1-4, with 15 nucleotides matching TRBD2. The J call may be mistaken, given a closer DNA end match to TRBJ2-3. This CDR3 region has 17 residues. Germline V gene sequence: CDR1 MNHEY, CDR2 SVGEGT. CDR3 loop: CASSYVRTSGRVDTQYF. The CDR3 nucleotides are TGTGCCAGCAGTTATGTCCGGACTAGCGGGAGGGTGGATACGCAGTATTTT.

This clonotype was observed many times. The genes are TRBV29-1 and TRBJ1-1, with 10 bases matching TRBD1. This CDR3 contains 14 residues. Germline trimming cut 5 bases from V and 4 bases from J; bases unmatched to any gene: 7. CDR1 SQVTM and CDR2 ANQGSEA come from the germline V gene. CDR3 amino acids: CSVYPGQGSTEAFF. DNA for the CDR3: TGCAGCGTTTATCCGGGACAGGGGAGCACTGAAGCTTTCTTT.